This record looks at one T cell receptor beta chain sequence and its context. Method: immunoSEQ multiplex PCR; TCRdb's copy keeps in-frame clones and lacks some. This table has over 150,000 clones, 85% appearing once. This sample was taken from a study of cytomegalovirus exposure and HLA in healthy donors. The TCR comes from a man aged 18 to 30 in good health and CMV-seropositive. The sequenced sample was PBMCs.

CDR3 nucleotide sequence: TGTGCCAGTAGTATAGCCAGGGGCGCCGCCTATGGCTACACCTTC. Translated: CASSIARGAAYGYTF. The V and J genes are TRBV19 and TRBJ1-2, with D maybe TRBD1 (6 bases). Germline V gene sequence: CDR1 LNHDA, CDR2 SQIVND (reference sequence). V was shortened by 1 base and J by 4 bases, with 13 bases between the two germline ends. The CDR3 has 15 residues.